These 5 T cell receptor beta chains originate from one sample sequenced in a study of cytomegalovirus exposure and HLA in healthy donors. Researchers ran the PCR with 60 Vbeta and 13 Jbeta primers. Using immunoSEQ multiplex PCR, the repertoire was profiled, and TCRdb retains in-frame clones only, with some absent. The sample carries some 90,000 clones, about four fifths recorded once. The sequenced sample was PBMCs. The receptors originated from a woman aged 70-85 years in good health and CMV-seropositive.

This sequence joins TRBV29-1 and TRBJ1-1, with D unclear. Trimming stripped 7 bases from V and 4 bases from J, with 16 bases between. Germline CDR1 is SQVTM and CDR2 is ANQGSEA. The CDR3 has 13 residues. The CDR3 region is CSGEKLGGTEAFF. In nucleotides, the CDR3 is TGCAGCGGGGAGAAGTTGGGTGGCACTGAAGCTTTCTTT.

J is TRBJ2-7 and V is TRBV5-1; D might be TRBD1 (6 bases). Germline V gene sequence: CDR1 SGHRS, CDR2 YFSETQ. V was clipped by 5 bases and J by 5 bases, with 17 bases between them. The CDR3 sequence is 14 residues long. CDR3 bases: TGCGCCAGCAGTGGGGGCCGGGGAACGGACGAGCAGTACTTC. Encoded protein: CASSGGRGTDEQYF.

This clone was picked up a small number of times. Relative to the germline gene, one junction end is altered; a read error may explain this. The chain uses TRBV7-9 and TRBJ2-3, with D perhaps TRBD2 (7 bases). The CDR3 extends over 17 amino acids. In germline, CDR1 is SEHNR, CDR2 FQNEAQ (reference sequence). For the CDR3, the DNA is TGTTCCAGCAGCTTAGAAGGGGGGGGTCTCAGCACAGATACGCAGTATTTT. It is translated as CSSSLEGGGLSTDTQYF.

The chain combines TRBV9 with TRBJ2-2, with D perhaps TRBD2 (6 bases). V was pared by 4 bases and J by 5 bases, with 18 bases between. This CDR3 is 16 amino acids long. The V gene's germline CDR1 is SGDLS and CDR2 YYNGEE. The CDR3 DNA follows: TGTGCCAGCAGCCCCCGGGTCGGGGCGGGGACCGGGGAGCTGTTTTTT. Protein product: CASSPRVGAGTGELFF.

The V gene is TRBV27, the J gene TRBJ1-5; D unclear. The CDR3 length is 13 residues. Germline CDR1 reads MNHEY; CDR2 reads SMNVEV (reference sequence). V lost 2 bases and J 1 base, leaving 3 bases between the germline ends. This CDR3 reads CASSLQSNQPQHF. The CDR3 DNA follows: TGTGCCAGCAGTTTACAGAGCAATCAGCCCCAGCATTTT.